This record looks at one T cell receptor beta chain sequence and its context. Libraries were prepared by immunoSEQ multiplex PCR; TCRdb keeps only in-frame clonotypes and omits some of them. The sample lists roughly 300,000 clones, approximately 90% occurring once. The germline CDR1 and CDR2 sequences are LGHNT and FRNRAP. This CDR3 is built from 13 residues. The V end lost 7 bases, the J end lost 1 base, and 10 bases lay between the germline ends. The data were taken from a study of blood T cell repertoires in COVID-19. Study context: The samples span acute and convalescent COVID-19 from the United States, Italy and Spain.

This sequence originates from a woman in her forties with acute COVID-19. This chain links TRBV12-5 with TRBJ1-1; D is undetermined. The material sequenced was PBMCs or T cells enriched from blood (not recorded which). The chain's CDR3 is CASDTITNTEAFF. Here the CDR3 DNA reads TGTGCTAGTGACACCATTACGAACACTGAAGCTTTCTTT.